This TCR beta chain was obtained from a study of blood T cell repertoires in COVID-19. Here immunoSEQ multiplex PCR was the method, and the copy in TCRdb shows in-frame clones only, minus some. The sample has fewer than 250,000 clones; roughly four fifths are singletons. Per germline, CDR1 SGHRS and CDR2 YFSETQ. J gave up 4 bases and V 1 base, and 5 bases lay outside the gene matches. This CDR3 region has 15 residues. V usage is TRBV5-1 and J usage is TRBJ2-7; 10 bases are shared with TRBD1. Material: peripheral blood. The source is a woman in her forties with acute or convalescent COVID-19. The CDR3 nucleotides read TGCGCCAGCAGCTTGAACGACAGGGGGCTATACGAGCAGTACTTC. Translated, it gives CASSLNDRGLYEQYF.